These T cell receptor beta chains were read from a single sample in a study of cytomegalovirus exposure and HLA in healthy donors. The data were produced by immunoSEQ multiplex PCR, yet TCRdb's version contains in-frame clones alone and is incomplete. The table includes under 95,000 clones, about three quarters detected once. The specimen was PBMCs. The receptors come from a woman between 35 and 50 years old in good health and CMV-seropositive. The CDR3 runs from the conserved cysteine through the conserved F or W. Each record gives: J gene, V gene, CDR3 protein.

TRBJ2-1	TRBV4-2	CASSQDPRGGADEQFF
TRBJ2-2	TRBV2	CASKGQLGTGELFF
TRBJ1-1	TRBV19	CASKQTGLMNTEAFF
TRBJ1-1	TRBV7-3	CASSSDRGTEAFF
TRBJ1-2	TRBV30	CAWSKVQGIYGYTF
TRBJ2-7	TRBV5-8	CASGQDHSYEQYF
TRBJ2-1	TRBV5-1	CASSNRPGGEQFF
TRBJ2-3	TRBV27	CASSSLSLHTDTQYF
TRBJ2-1	TRBV5-1	CASSLTGGYNEQFF
TRBJ2-1	TRBV14	CASSQAGTAIYNEQFF
TRBJ2-7	TRBV6-5	CASSYSSATLVHEQYF
TRBJ2-3	TRBV5-1	CASSTDTPSTDTQYF
TRBJ2-5	TRBV9	CASSVGSSRETQYF
TRBJ1-5	TRBV2	CATSGQGQFQPQHF
TRBJ2-6	TRBV10-2	CASSALEDGGANVLTF
TRBJ2-2	TRBV25-1	CASSELRDTGELFF
TRBJ1-2	TRBV7-9	CASSPPLGQGDYGYTF
TRBJ1-3	TRBV30	CAWSTSPGNTIYF
TRBJ1-2	TRBV20-1	CSVDRGIGYTF
TRBJ2-1	TRBV4-1	CASSSSGGSDEQFF
TRBJ1-4	TRBV5-1	CASSSTPLGGGNEKLFF
TRBJ2-1	TRBV5-1	CASSTSGGVNEQFF
TRBJ2-5	TRBV7-7	CASSLAPTSGGAETQYF
TRBJ1-4	TRBV5-4	CASSLVLGQGNEKLFF